The rows below give T cell receptor beta chains drawn from one sample of a study of T-cell reconstitution after alpha-beta-depleted transplantation in children. TCRdb reanalysed the PCR reads using MiXCR and keeps one entry per CDR3 protein. This sample has 45,000 to 60,000 distinct CDR3 sequences; around 53% occur once, and the top ten carry less than 45%. The material sequenced was peripheral blood, taken before TCRalphabeta/CD19-depleted stem cell transplant. The receptors here all came from a boy younger than two with SCID, due to receive a stem cell transplant. Both conserved end residues are part of each CDR3. A D gene is named only where the DNA matches it firmly. Rows may omit the clone size; those that give it use once, few, many or a size class.

>.|.|TRBV20-1|TRBJ2-7
CSAPRGAGAYEQYF
TGCAGTGCTCCCCGCGGGGCCGGGGCCTACGAGCAGTACTTC
>.|TRBD1|TRBV29-1|TRBJ1-2
CSVSGTADLGGYGYTF
TGCAGCGTGAGTGGGACAGCGGATCTGGGAGGATATGGCTACACCTTC
>few|TRBD2|TRBV27|TRBJ2-1
CASSLRPLAGLEISGINEQFF
TGTGCCAGCAGTTTACGCCCACTAGCGGGGTTGGAGATATCAGGGATCAATGAGCAGTTCTTC
>few|.|TRBV20-1|TRBJ1-5
CSASRRGYSNQPQHF
TGCAGTGCTAGCCGGAGGGGTTATAGCAATCAGCCCCAGCATTTT
>.|TRBD2|TRBV6-2/TRBV6-3|TRBJ2-3
CASTSLAGVTDTQYF
TGTGCCAGCACCAGTCTAGCGGGGGTCACAGATACGCAGTATTTT
>.|.|TRBV28|TRBJ2-5
CASSHGQLETQYF
TGTGCCAGCAGTCACGGACAGCTTGAGACCCAGTACTTC
>few|.|TRBV10-3|TRBJ1-5
CAISESGLGDQPQHF
TGTGCCATCAGTGAGTCGGGACTAGGGGATCAGCCCCAGCATTTT
>few|TRBD1|TRBV5-5|TRBJ2-7
CASSLAGGHEQYF
TGTGCCAGCAGCTTGGCAGGGGGCCACGAGCAGTACTTC
>.|.|TRBV3-1|TRBJ2-5
CASTEQETQYF
TGTGCCAGCACGGAACAAGAGACCCAGTACTTC
>.|TRBD1|TRBV7-3|TRBJ2-3
CASSRTGGDTQYF
TGTGCCAGCAGCCGAACAGGGGGGGATACGCAGTATTTT
>.|TRBD1|TRBV5-1|TRBJ1-6
CASSSSPGTGSGSPLHF
TGCGCCAGCAGCTCGTCTCCCGGGACAGGGTCGGGGTCACCCCTCCACTTT
>.|TRBD1|TRBV5-1|TRBJ1-1
CASRQSGTGGAAGQAFF
TGCGCCAGCAGGCAATCCGGGACAGGGGGCGCGGCTGGTCAAGCTTTCTTT
>few|.|TRBV7-6|TRBJ1-3
CASTSGVNPSGNTIYF
TGTGCCAGCACCTCAGGGGTAAACCCCTCTGGAAACACCATATATTTT
>.|.|TRBV4-1|TRBJ1-5
CASSQDQPGSNQPQHF
TGCGCCAGCAGCCAAGATCAGCCAGGAAGCAATCAGCCCCAGCATTTT
>.|.|TRBV5-8|TRBJ2-1
CASSLASNGYNQQFF
TGTGCCAGCAGCTTGGCCAGCAATGGCTACAATCAGCAGTTCTTC
>few|.|TRBV27|TRBJ1-2
CASAPIATSNYGYTF
TGTGCCAGCGCCCCGATCGCTACCTCCAACTATGGCTACACCTTC
>many|.|TRBV7-2|TRBJ2-7
CASSGMRPGSVEQYF
TGTGCCAGCAGCGGTATGCGTCCAGGTTCGGTCGAGCAGTACTTC
>once|TRBD1|TRBV4-1|TRBJ2-7
CASSQTPGQGSHEQYF
TGCGCCAGCAGCCAGACCCCGGGACAGGGGTCCCACGAGCAGTACTTC
>.|.|TRBV29-1|TRBJ1-2
CSVSGVYNYGYTF
TGCAGCGTTTCCGGGGTTTATAACTATGGCTACACCTTC
>.|.|TRBV6-1|TRBJ2-7
CASRLLGGAGEQYF
TGTGCCAGCCGCCTTTTGGGGGGGGCGGGCGAGCAGTACTTC
>.|TRBD1|TRBV5-5|TRBJ2-5
CASTPWGQMNQETQYF
TGTGCCAGCACCCCATGGGGACAGATGAACCAAGAGACCCAGTACTTC
>many|TRBD2|TRBV24-1|TRBJ2-5
CATRASGGLETQYF
TGTGCCACCAGGGCCAGCGGGGGCCTGGAGACCCAGTACTTC
>.|TRBD2|TRBV4-2|TRBJ2-3
CASSQETASGGTDTQYF
TGTGCCAGCAGCCAAGAAACCGCTAGCGGGGGCACAGATACGCAGTATTTT
>.|.|TRBV15|TRBJ2-3
CATSPRPTDTQYF
TGTGCCACCAGCCCTCGCCCCACAGATACGCAGTATTTT
>.|.|TRBV7-6|TRBJ2-1
CASSLAADAYNEQFF
TGTGCCAGCAGCTTAGCGGCGGATGCCTACAATGAGCAGTTCTTC
>.|.|TRBV5-1|TRBJ1-2
CAGSPNGRYYGYTF
TGCGCCGGCAGCCCCAATGGACGGTACTATGGCTACACCTTC
>few|TRBD1|TRBV27|TRBJ1-5
CATGQGRNQPQHF
TGTGCCACCGGACAGGGGAGGAATCAGCCCCAGCATTTT
>few|.|TRBV20-1|TRBJ2-7
CSARAAHEQYF
TGCAGTGCTAGGGCCGCCCACGAGCAGTACTTC
>.|TRBD1|TRBV9|TRBJ1-1
CASSVETGPEAFF
TGTGCCAGCAGCGTAGAGACAGGGCCTGAAGCTTTCTTT
>.|.|TRBV20-1|TRBJ2-1
CSTARRHEQFF
TGCAGTACTGCTCGAAGGCATGAGCAGTTCTTC
>.|.|TRBV7-8|TRBJ2-1
CASSLGGDFYNEQFF
TGTGCCAGCAGCTTAGGGGGGGATTTCTACAATGAGCAGTTCTTC
>many|.|TRBV13|TRBJ2-1
CASSSPSTGNEQFF
TGTGCCAGCAGCTCCCCCAGTACGGGCAATGAGCAGTTCTTC
>.|TRBD1|TRBV6-4|TRBJ2-3
CASSEEAGGIDTQYF
TGTGCCAGCAGTGAAGAGGCAGGGGGTATAGATACGCAGTATTTT
>.|.|TRBV20-1|TRBJ2-3
CSAPPSSDSTDTQYF
TGCAGTGCCCCACCTAGCTCTGATAGCACAGATACGCAGTATTTT
>many|TRBD1|TRBV27|TRBJ1-3
CASSPLQGTGNTIYF
TGTGCCAGCAGTCCCTTACAGGGGACCGGAAACACCATATATTTT
>.|.|TRBV5-4|TRBJ2-3
CASSSRSDTTDTQYF
TGTGCCAGCAGCTCCCGATCCGACACCACAGATACGCAGTATTTT
>.|.|TRBV12-3/TRBV12-4|TRBJ2-1
CASRNLLRLVNNEQFF
TGTGCCAGCAGGAACCTACTACGCCTAGTAAACAATGAGCAGTTCTTC
>.|TRBD1|TRBV11-1|TRBJ2-3
CASSPRSGQIHFTDTQYF
TGTGCCAGCAGCCCCCGCTCGGGACAGATCCACTTCACAGATACGCAGTATTTT
>few|.|TRBV5-1|TRBJ1-1
CASSPGFWAGNTEAFF
TGCGCCAGCAGCCCCGGGTTCTGGGCTGGGAACACTGAAGCTTTCTTT
>many|.|TRBV12-3/TRBV12-4|TRBJ2-2
CASSLGRTGELFF
TGTGCCAGCAGTTTGGGTCGGACCGGGGAGCTGTTTTTT
>.|.|TRBV6-5|TRBJ2-2
CASSSDMVRGRNTGELFF
TGTGCCAGCAGTTCCGACATGGTTCGGGGACGGAACACCGGGGAGCTGTTTTTT
>.|.|TRBV7-2|TRBJ1-5
CASSLGAFNQPQHF
TGTGCCAGCAGCTTAGGAGCCTTCAATCAGCCCCAGCATTTT
>.|.|TRBV27|TRBJ1-4
CASSRTGAANEKLFF
TGTGCCAGCAGTCGCACCGGGGCAGCTAATGAAAAACTGTTTTTT
>.|TRBD1|TRBV4-3|TRBJ2-2
CASSQGRDSSYTGELFF
TGCGCCAGCAGCCAAGGAAGGGACAGCTCCTACACCGGGGAGCTGTTTTTT
>.|TRBD1|TRBV9|TRBJ2-7
CASSIYPATGWNEQYF
TGTGCCAGCAGCATCTACCCCGCGACAGGGTGGAACGAGCAGTACTTC
>.|.|TRBV5-1|TRBJ1-1
CASSLVPGETFF
TGCGCCAGCAGCTTGGTCCCAGGGGAAACTTTCTTT